This is a list of T cell receptor beta chains from one sample in a study of T cells after yellow fever vaccination. TCRdb used MiXCR to reprocess the 5' RACE reads, holding one entry per CDR3 protein. Of roughly 50,000 distinct CDR3 sequences in the sample, 7.4% are singletons; the top ten hold 28%. Sequences were derived from CD8+ T cells sorted from PBMCs, sampled approximately 15 days after the first yellow fever vaccination. These receptor sequences come from a man between 18 and 29 years old who received the YFV17D yellow fever vaccine. Each CDR3 is given with its conserved first and last residue. D genes are given only for firm matches.

cdr3_aa d_call j_call v_call
CASSQVDGPQETQYF . TRBJ2-5 TRBV4-3
CSARTGGIGNNQPQHF TRBD1 TRBJ1-5 TRBV20-1
CASSLLGGGITDTQYF . TRBJ2-3 TRBV12-3/TRBV12-4
CASSLRPANTEAFF . TRBJ1-1 TRBV12-3/TRBV12-4
CASSDTPGRHRSYEQYF . TRBJ2-7 TRBV12-3/TRBV12-4
CASSLGTSGSPLHF . TRBJ1-6 TRBV7-9
CASSFRPPPPEQFF . TRBJ2-1 TRBV12-3/TRBV12-4
CASSQESSGDQETQYF TRBD2 TRBJ2-5 TRBV3-1
CASSFFPSNTEAFF . TRBJ1-1 TRBV12-3/TRBV12-4
CASSWVHGYTF . TRBJ1-2 TRBV7-9
CASSQAMGGKDEQYF . TRBJ2-7 TRBV4-2
CASSSTTTGNTEAFF . TRBJ1-1 TRBV7-9
CASSYGVDTQYF . TRBJ2-3 TRBV6-5
CASSLAEGQLGNEQFF TRBD1 TRBJ2-1 TRBV5-1
CASSPGQTNTEDFF . TRBJ1-1 TRBV6-1
CASSLERGGYNEQFF TRBD2 TRBJ2-1 TRBV5-4
CSVRNTGELFF . TRBJ2-2 TRBV29-1
CASVRGTEAFF TRBD1 TRBJ1-1 TRBV25-1
CASSLRSGQPGNEQFF TRBD1 TRBJ2-1 TRBV4-1
CASSQQNEKLFF . TRBJ1-4 TRBV4-1
CSVPLSGGGNEQFF TRBD2 TRBJ2-1 TRBV29-1
CASSLAEEIGPGELFF . TRBJ2-2 TRBV5-1
CASSPPGTSGGNEQFF TRBD2 TRBJ2-1 TRBV6-2/TRBV6-3
CASTEAGESSTDTQYF . TRBJ2-3 TRBV9
CASSLFGRPQHF . TRBJ1-5 TRBV6-2/TRBV6-3
CASSSGLAIDEQYF TRBD2 TRBJ2-7 TRBV12-3/TRBV12-4
CASSQEANDRSNEQFF . TRBJ2-1 TRBV7-6
CASSPRGHEQYF . TRBJ2-7 TRBV7-2
CASSSERGANTGELFF TRBD2 TRBJ2-2 TRBV12-3/TRBV12-4
CASSQEGSNQPQHF . TRBJ1-5 TRBV4-1
CAARTGTYEQYF TRBD1 TRBJ2-7 TRBV30
CASSESGGEAYEQYF . TRBJ2-7 TRBV10-1
CASSQDERGATDTQYF TRBD2 TRBJ2-3 TRBV4-3
CASSLGHRDFSTDTQYF . TRBJ2-3 TRBV11-2
CAISDNTNAGEQYF . TRBJ2-7 TRBV10-3
CASSQDRGLGADQPQHF . TRBJ1-5 TRBV4-3
CASSAGAHNQPQHF . TRBJ1-5 TRBV19
CASSFDMDPVGYF . TRBJ2-7 TRBV7-9
CASSHRGGELFF TRBD1 TRBJ2-2 TRBV12-3/TRBV12-4
CSARLTARYGYTF . TRBJ1-2 TRBV20-1
CSARDPGRGVTGELFF . TRBJ2-2 TRBV20-1
CASSQDPSGGSYNEQFF TRBD2 TRBJ2-1 TRBV4-3
CASSLTEEAEAFF . TRBJ1-1 TRBV27
CSAFNYAERQETQYF . TRBJ2-5 TRBV20-1
CASSQDSRVGYTF . TRBJ1-2 TRBV4-3
CASSLYLAGPYNEQFF TRBD2 TRBJ2-1 TRBV5-1
CASSRGQPRPQHF TRBD1 TRBJ1-5 TRBV2
CASSLVDASLTDTQYF . TRBJ2-3 TRBV5-1
CASSQGQGEETQYF . TRBJ2-5 TRBV3-2
CASSPRAVSTDTQYF . TRBJ2-3 TRBV4-1
CASSQDGGSPAKNIQYF . TRBJ2-4 TRBV4-3
CASSQDFAGGSEDEQFF TRBD2 TRBJ2-1 TRBV3-1
CASSTLMRADTQYF . TRBJ2-3 TRBV4-2
CASSVDLATYNEQFF . TRBJ2-1 TRBV9
CASSPRDRTAGELFF TRBD1 TRBJ2-2 TRBV7-2